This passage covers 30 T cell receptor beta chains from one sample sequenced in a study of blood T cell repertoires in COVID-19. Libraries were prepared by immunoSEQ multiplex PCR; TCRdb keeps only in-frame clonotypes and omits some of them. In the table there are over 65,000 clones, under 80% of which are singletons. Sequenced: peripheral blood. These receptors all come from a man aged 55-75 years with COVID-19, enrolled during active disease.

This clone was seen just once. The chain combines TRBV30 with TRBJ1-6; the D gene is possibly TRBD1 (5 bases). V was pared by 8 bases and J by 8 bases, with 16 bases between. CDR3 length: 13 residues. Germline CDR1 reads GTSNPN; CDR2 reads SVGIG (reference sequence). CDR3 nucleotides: TGTGCCCACCGGCCAGGGTTAGATTCACCCCTCCACTTT. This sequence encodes CAHRPGLDSPLHF.

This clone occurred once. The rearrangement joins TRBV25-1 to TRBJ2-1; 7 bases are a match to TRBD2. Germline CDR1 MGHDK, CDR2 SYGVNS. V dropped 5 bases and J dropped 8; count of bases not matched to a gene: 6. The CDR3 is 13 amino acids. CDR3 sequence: CASSKGLVDEQFF. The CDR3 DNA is TGTGCCAGCAGTAAAGGACTAGTTGATGAGCAGTTCTTC.

The DNA for the CDR3 is TGTGCCAGCAGCTTAGTTGAGGGGGTATATGGCTACACCTTC. Translating gives CASSLVEGVYGYTF. The chain combines TRBV11-2 with TRBJ1-2; perhaps TRBD1 as D (6 bases). The V gene lost 1 base and the J gene lost 5 bases, with 11 bases spanning the gap. In germline, CDR1 is SGHAT, CDR2 FQNNGV. The CDR3 length is 14 residues.

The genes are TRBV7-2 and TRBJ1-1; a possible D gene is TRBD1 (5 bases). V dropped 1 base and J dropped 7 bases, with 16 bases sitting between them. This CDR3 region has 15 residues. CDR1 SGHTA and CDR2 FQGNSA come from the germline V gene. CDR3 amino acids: CASSLGIRANFEAFF. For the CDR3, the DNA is TGTGCCAGCAGCTTAGGGATCAGGGCCAACTTTGAAGCTTTCTTT.

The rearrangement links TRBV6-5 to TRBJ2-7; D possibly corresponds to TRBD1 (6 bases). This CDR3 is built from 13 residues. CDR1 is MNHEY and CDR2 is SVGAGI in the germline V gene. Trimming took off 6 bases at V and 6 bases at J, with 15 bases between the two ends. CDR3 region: CASSNRDAGEQYF. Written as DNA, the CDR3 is TGTGCCAGCAGCAACAGGGACGCGGGCGAGCAGTACTTC.

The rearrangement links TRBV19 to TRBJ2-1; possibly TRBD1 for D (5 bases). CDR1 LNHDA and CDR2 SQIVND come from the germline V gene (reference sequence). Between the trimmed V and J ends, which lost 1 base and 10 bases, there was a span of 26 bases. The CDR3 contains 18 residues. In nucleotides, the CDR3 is TGTGCCAGTAGTATAGCCCCCCCGCGGCAGGGCGTGAGAAGGGAGCAGTTCTTC. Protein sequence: CASSIAPPRQGVRREQFF.

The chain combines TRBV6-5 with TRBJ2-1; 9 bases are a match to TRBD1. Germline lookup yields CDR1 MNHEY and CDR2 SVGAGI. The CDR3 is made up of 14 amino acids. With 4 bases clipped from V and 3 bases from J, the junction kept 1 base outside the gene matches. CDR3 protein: CASSWTGDYNEQFF. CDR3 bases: TGTGCCAGCAGTTGGACAGGGGACTACAATGAGCAGTTCTTC.

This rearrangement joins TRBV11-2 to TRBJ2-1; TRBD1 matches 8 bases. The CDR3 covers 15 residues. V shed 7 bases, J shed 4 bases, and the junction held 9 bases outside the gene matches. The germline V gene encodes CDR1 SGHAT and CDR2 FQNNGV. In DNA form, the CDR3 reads TGTGCCAGCATGGGCCGGACAGGGAAGTACAATGAGCAGTTCTTC. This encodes CASMGRTGKYNEQFF.

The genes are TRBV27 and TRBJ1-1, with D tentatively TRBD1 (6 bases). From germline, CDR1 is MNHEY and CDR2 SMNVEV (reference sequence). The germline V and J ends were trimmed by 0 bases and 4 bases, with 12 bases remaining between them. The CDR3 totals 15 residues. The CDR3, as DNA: TGTGCCAGCAGTTTATCCGGCAGGGGTCTCACTGAAGCTTTCTTT. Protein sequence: CASSLSGRGLTEAFF.

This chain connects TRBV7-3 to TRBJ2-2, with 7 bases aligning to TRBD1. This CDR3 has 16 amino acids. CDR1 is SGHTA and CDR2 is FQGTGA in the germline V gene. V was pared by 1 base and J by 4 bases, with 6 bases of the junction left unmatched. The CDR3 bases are TGTGCCAGCAGCTTAAGACAGGGCCAACTCACCGGGGAGCTGTTTTTT. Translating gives CASSLRQGQLTGELFF.

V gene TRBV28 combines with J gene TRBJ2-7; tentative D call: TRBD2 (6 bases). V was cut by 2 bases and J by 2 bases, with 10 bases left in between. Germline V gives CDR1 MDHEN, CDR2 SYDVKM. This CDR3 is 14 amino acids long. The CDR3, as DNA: TGTGCCAGCAGTTTAGCGGGGCTTCCCTACGAGCAGTACTTC. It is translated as CASSLAGLPYEQYF.

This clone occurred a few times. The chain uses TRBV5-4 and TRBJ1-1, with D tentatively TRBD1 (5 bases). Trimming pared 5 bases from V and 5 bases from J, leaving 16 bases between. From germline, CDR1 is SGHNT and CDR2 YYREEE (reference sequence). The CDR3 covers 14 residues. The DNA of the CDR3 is TGTGCCAGCAGTATACGGGGGGTATGGACTGAAGCTTTCTTT. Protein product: CASSIRGVWTEAFF. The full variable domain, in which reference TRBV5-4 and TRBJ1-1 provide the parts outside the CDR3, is ETGVTQSPTHLIKTRGQQVTLRCSSQSGHNTVSWYQQALGQGPQFIFQYYREEENGRGNFPPRFSGLQFPNYSSELNVNALELDDSALYLCASSIRGVWTEAFFGQGTRLTVV.

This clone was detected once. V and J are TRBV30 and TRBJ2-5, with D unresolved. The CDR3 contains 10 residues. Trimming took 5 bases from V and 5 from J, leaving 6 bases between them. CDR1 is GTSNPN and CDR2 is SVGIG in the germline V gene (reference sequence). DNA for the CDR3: TGTGCCTGGGGCTCGGAGACCCAGTACTTC. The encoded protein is CAWGSETQYF.

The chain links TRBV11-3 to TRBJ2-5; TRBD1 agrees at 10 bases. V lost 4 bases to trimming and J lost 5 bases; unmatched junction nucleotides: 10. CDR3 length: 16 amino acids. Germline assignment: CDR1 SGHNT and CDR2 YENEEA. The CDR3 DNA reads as TGTGCCAGCAGCTACTCCGGGACAGGGGCGGTTGAGACCCAGTACTTC. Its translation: CASSYSGTGAVETQYF.

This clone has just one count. CDR3 sequence reads: CASSSRTGLAGANVLTF. The CDR3 DNA is TGTGCCAGCAGCTCAAGGACAGGGTTGGCCGGGGCCAACGTCCTGACTTTC. The gene calls are TRBV11-2 and TRBJ2-6; 8 bases align to TRBD1. After removal of 4 bases from V and 4 bases from J, the junction contained 9 bases not matched to a gene. The CDR3 length is 17 residues. Per germline, CDR1 SGHAT and CDR2 FQNNGV. Variable domain in full (rest from reference TRBV11-2 and TRBJ2-6): EAGVAQSPRYKIIEKRQSVAFWCNPISGHATLYWYQQILGQGPKLLIQFQNNGVVDDSQLPKDRFSAERLKGVDSTLKIQPAKLEDSAVYLCASSSRTGLAGANVLTFGAGSRLTVL.

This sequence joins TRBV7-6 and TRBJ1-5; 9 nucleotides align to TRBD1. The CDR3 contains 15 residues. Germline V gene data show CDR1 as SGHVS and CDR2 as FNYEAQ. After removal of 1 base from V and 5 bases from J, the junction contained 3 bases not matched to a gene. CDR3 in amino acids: CASSLGGQGYQPQHF. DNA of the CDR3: TGTGCCAGCAGCTTAGGGGGACAGGGATATCAGCCCCAGCATTTT.

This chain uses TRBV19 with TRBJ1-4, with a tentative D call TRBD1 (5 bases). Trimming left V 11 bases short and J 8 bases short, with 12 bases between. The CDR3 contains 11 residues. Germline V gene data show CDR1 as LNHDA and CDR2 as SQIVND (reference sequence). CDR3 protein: CAVEGREKLFF. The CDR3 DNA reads TGTGCCGTCGAGGGGAGGGAAAAACTGTTTTTT.

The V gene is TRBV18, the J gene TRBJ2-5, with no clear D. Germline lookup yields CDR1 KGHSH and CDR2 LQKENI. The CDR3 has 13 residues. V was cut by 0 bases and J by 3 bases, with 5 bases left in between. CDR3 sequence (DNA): TGTGCCAGCTCACCACCGGAGAAAGAGACCCAGTACTTC. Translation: CASSPPEKETQYF.

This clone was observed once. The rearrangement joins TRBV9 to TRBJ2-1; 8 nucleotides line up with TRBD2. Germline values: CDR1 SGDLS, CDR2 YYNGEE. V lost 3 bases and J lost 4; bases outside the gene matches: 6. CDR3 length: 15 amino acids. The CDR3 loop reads CASSAEREPYNEQFF. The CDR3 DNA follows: TGTGCCAGCAGCGCCGAGCGGGAGCCTTACAATGAGCAGTTCTTC.

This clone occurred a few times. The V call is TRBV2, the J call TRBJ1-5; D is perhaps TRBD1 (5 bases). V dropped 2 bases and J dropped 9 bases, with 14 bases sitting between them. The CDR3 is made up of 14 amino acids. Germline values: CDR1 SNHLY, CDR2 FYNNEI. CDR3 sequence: CASSETGGDLPQHF. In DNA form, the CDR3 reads TGTGCCAGCAGTGAAACAGGCGGGGACCTGCCCCAGCATTTT.

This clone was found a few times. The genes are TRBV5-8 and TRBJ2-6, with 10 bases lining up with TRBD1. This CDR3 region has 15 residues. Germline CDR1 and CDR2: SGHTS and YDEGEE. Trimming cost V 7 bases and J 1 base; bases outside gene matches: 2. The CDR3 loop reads CASGTGESGANVLTF. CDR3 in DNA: TGTGCCAGCGGGACAGGGGAATCTGGGGCCAACGTCCTGACTTTC. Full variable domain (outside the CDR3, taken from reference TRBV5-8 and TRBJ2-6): EAGVTQSPTHLIKTRGQQATLRCSPISGHTSVYWYQQALGLGLQFLLWYDEGEERNRGNFPPRFSGRQFPNYSSELNVNALELEDSALYLCASGTGESGANVLTFGAGSRLTVL.

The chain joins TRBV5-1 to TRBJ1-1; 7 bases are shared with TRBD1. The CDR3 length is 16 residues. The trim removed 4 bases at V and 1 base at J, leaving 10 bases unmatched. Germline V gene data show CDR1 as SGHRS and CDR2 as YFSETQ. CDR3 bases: TGCGCCAGCAGCCTAGCCACGGGACAGAAGAACACTGAAGCTTTCTTT. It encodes CASSLATGQKNTEAFF.

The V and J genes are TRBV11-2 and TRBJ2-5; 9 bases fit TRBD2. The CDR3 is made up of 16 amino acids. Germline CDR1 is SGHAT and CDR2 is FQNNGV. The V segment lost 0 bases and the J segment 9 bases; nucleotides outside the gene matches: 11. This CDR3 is CASSLDSGGPSGAQYF. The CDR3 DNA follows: TGTGCCAGCAGCTTAGACAGCGGGGGGCCAAGTGGGGCCCAGTACTTC.

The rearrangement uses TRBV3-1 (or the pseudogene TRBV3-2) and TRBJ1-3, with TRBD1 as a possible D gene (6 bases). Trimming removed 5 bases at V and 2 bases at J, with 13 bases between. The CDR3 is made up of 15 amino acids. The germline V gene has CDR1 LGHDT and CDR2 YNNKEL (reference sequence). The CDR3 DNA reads TGTGCCAGCAGCACCCCACAGGGACCTGGAAACACCATATATTTT. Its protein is CASSTPQGPGNTIYF.

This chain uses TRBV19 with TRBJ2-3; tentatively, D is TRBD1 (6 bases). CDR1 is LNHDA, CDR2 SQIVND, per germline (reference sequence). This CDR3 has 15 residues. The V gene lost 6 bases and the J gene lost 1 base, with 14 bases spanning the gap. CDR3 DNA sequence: TGTGCCAGTAGACAGGGACCCTGGGGCACAGATACGCAGTATTTT. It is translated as CASRQGPWGTDTQYF. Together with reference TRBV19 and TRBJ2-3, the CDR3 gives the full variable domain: DGGITQSPKYLFRKEGQNVTLSCEQNLNHDAMYWYRQDPGQGLRLIYYSQIVNDFQKGDIAEGYSVSREKKESFPLTVTSAQKNPTAFYLCASRQGPWGTDTQYFGPGTRLTVL.

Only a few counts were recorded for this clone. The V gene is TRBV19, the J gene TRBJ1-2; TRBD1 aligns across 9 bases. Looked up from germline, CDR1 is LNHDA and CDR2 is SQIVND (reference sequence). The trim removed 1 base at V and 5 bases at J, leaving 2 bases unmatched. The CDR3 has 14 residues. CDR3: CASSIVTGGYGYTF. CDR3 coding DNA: TGTGCCAGTAGTATAGTGACAGGGGGTTATGGCTACACCTTC. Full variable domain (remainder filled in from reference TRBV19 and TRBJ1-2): DGGITQSPKYLFRKEGQNVTLSCEQNLNHDAMYWYRQDPGQGLRLIYYSQIVNDFQKGDIAEGYSVSREKKESFPLTVTSAQKNPTAFYLCASSIVTGGYGYTFGSGTRLTVV.

The CDR3 protein is CSVEDLGGGEQYF. The CDR3, as DNA: TGCAGCGTTGAAGATTTGGGCGGGGGGGAGCAGTACTTC. The gene calls are TRBV29-1 and TRBJ2-7, with 8 bases lining up with TRBD2. The V and J ends lost 0 bases and 7 bases, in that order; junction bases with no gene match: 5. Per germline, CDR1 SQVTM and CDR2 ANQGSEA. This CDR3 has 13 amino acids.

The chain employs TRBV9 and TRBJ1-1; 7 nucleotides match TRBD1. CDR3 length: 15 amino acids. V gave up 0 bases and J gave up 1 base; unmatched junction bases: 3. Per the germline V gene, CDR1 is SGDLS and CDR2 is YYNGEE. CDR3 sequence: CASSVGAGGNTEAFF. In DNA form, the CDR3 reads TGTGCCAGCAGCGTAGGAGCAGGGGGGAACACTGAAGCTTTCTTT.

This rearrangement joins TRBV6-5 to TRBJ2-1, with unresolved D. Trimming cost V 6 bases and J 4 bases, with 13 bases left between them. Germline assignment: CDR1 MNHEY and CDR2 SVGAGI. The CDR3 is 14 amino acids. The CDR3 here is CASRETLYYNEQFF. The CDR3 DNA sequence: TGTGCCAGCAGGGAGACTTTATATTACAATGAGCAGTTCTTC.

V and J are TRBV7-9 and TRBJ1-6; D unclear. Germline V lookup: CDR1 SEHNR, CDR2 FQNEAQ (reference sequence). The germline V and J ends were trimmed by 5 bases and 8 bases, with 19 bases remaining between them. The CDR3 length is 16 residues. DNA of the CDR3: TGTGCCAGCAGCCCGACGGGTAAGGCGGGCGATTCACCCCTCCACTTT. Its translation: CASSPTGKAGDSPLHF.